This T cell receptor (beta chain) came from a study of T cell responses to AZD1222 COVID-19 vaccine. TCRdb's copy holds only in-frame clones and misses some; the assay was immunoSEQ multiplex PCR. Among roughly 130,000 clones listed, approximately 85% were seen once. General study findings and limits: Spike-specific TCR breadth and depth grew following two AZD1222 doses.

Trimming left V 2 bases short and J 10 bases short, with 15 bases between. The CDR3 is 15 residues long. Germline CDR1 KGHSH, CDR2 LQKENI. In the case of this clone: No antigen is known for it.

The TCR sequence derives from an adult in good health. Sequencing used peripheral blood, obtained on day 0 of AZD1222 vaccination. This chain links TRBV18 with TRBJ1-6; D is possibly TRBD1 (6 bases). The chain's CDR3 is CASSPGAGEQSPLHF. The CDR3 DNA follows: TGTGCCAGCTCACCAGGGGCAGGGGAACAGTCACCCCTCCACTTT.